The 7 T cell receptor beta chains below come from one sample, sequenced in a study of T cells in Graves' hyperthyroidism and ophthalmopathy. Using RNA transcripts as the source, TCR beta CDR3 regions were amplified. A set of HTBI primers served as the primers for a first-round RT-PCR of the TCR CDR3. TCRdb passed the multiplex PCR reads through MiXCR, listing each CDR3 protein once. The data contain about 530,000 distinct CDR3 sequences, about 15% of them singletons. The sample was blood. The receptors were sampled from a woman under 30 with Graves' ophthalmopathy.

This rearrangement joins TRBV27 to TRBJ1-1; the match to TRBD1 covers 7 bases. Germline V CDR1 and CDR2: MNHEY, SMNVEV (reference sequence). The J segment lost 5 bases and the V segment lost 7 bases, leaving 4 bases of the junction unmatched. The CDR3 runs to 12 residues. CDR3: CASTGGQTEAFF. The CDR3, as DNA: TGTGCCAGCACAGGGGGTCAGACTGAAGCTTTCTTT.

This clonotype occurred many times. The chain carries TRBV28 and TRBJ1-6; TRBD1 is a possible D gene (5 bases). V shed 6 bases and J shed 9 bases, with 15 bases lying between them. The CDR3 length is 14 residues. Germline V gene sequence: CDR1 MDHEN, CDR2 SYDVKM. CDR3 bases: TGTGCCAGCAGCTCTCCGGGACTTTTTTCACCCCTCCACTTT. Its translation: CASSSPGLFSPLHF.

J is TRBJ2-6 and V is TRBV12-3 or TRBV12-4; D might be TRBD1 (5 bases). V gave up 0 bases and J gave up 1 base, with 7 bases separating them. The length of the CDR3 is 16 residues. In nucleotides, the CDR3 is TGTGCCAGCAGTTTAGCGCAGGGATCTGGGGCCAACGTCCTGACTTTC. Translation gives CASSLAQGSGANVLTF.

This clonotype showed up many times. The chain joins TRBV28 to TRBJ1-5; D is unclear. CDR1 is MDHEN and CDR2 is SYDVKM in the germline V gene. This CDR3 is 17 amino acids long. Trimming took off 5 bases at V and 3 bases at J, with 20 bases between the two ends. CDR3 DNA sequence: TGTGCCAGCAGTCTAGATCTTGGCCACCGCCCCAATCAGCCCCAGCATTTT. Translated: CASSLDLGHRPNQPQHF.

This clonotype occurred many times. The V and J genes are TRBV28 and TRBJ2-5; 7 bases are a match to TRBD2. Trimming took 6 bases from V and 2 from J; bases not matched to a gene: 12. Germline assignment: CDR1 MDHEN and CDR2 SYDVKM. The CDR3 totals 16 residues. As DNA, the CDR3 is TGTGCCAGCAGACCGACGGGGAGCGGGGTACAAGAGACCCAGTACTTC. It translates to CASRPTGSGVQETQYF.

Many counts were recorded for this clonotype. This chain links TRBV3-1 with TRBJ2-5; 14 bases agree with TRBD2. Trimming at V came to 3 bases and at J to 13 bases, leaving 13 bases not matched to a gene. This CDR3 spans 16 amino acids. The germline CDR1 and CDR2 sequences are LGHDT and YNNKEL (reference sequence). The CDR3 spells CASSHSSAGLAGVVYF. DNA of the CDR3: TGTGCCAGCAGCCATTCCTCGGCGGGACTAGCGGGAGTAGTGTACTTC.

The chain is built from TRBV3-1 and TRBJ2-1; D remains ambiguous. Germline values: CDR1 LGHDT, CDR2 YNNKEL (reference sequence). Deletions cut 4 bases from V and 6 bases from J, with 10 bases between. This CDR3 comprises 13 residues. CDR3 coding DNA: TGTGCCAGCAGCCTTACCTTGGGCAATGAGCAGTTCTTC. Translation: CASSLTLGNEQFF.